This TCR beta chain was captured by sequencing in a study of T cell changes during pregnancy in multiple sclerosis. This table comes from immunoSEQ multiplex PCR, and its TCRdb copy is limited to in-frame clones, with some not included. Of tens of thousands of clones listed, 88% were seen once; the top ten hold 1.7%. The CDR3 totals 16 residues. V gave up 6 bases and J gave up 4 bases, with 19 bases separating them. CDR1 MGHDK and CDR2 SYGVNS come from the germline V gene. Sequences were derived from peripheral blood, sampled in the first trimester of pregnancy. The TCR comes from a female donor with multiple sclerosis, enrolled in a pregnancy study. The V call is TRBV25-1, the J call TRBJ1-3, with D possibly TRBD1 on 6 matching bases. CDR3 in amino acids: CASSPGQHSGGNTIYF. In nucleotides, the CDR3 is TGTGCCAGCAGCCCTGGACAGCACTCTGGAGGAAACACCATATATTTT.